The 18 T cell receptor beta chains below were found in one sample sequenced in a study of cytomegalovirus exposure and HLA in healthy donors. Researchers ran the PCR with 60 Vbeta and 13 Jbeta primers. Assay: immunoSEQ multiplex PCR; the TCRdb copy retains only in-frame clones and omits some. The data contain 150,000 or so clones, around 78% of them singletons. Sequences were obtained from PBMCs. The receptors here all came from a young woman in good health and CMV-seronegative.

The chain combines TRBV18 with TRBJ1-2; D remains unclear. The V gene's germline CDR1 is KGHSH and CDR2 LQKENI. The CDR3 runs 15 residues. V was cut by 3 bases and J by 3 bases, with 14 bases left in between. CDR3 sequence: CASSPREALDYGYTF. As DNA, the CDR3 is TGTGCCAGCTCACCGCGGGAGGCTTTGGACTATGGCTACACCTTC.

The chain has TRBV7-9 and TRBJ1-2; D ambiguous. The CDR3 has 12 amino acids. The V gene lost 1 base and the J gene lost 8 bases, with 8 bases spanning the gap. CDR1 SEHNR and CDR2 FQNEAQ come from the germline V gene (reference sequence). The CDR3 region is CASSLVEGGYTF. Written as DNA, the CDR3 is TGTGCCAGCAGCTTAGTAGAGGGAGGCTACACCTTC.

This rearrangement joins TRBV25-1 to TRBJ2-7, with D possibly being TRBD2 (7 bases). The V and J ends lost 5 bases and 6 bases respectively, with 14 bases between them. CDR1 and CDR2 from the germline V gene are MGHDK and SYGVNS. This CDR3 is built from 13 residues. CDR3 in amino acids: CASSPIRGAEQYF. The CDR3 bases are TGTGCCAGCAGTCCTATACGGGGGGCCGAGCAGTACTTC.

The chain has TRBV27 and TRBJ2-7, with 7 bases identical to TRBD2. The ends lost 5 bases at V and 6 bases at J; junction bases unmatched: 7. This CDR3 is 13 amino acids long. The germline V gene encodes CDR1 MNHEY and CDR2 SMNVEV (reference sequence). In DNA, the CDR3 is TGTGCCAGCAGTAACGGCGGGAGTGGCGAGCAGTACGTC. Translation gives CASSNGGSGEQYV.

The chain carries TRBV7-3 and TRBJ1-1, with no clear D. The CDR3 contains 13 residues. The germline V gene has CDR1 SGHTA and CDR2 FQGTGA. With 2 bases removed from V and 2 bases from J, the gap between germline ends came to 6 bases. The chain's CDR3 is CASSLAGNTEAFF. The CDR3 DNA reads TGTGCCAGCAGCTTAGCGGGAAACACTGAAGCTTTCTTT.

The CDR3 DNA reads TGTGCCAGCAGCCTAAAGGTGGGGGCGGGGGGGCCGGCGTCCTACAATGAGCAGTTCTTC. Translated, it gives CASSLKVGAGGPASYNEQFF. The genes are TRBV21-1 and TRBJ2-1; the table's D call, TRBD2, has no DNA check behind it. TRBV21-1 is termed a pseudogene. This CDR3 spans 20 amino acids.

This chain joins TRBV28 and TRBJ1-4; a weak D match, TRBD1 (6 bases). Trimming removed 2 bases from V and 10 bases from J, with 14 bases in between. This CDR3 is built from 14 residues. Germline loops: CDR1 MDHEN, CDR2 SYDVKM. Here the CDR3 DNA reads TGTGCCAGCAGTTTAGCACAGGGAAACGGAAAACTGTTTTTT. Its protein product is CASSLAQGNGKLFF.

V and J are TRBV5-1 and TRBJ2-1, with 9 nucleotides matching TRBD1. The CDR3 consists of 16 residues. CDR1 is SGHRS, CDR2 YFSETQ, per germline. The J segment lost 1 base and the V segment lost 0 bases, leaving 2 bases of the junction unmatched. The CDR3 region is CASSLAGQGSYNEQFF. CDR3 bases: TGCGCCAGCAGCTTGGCCGGACAGGGGTCCTACAATGAGCAGTTCTTC.

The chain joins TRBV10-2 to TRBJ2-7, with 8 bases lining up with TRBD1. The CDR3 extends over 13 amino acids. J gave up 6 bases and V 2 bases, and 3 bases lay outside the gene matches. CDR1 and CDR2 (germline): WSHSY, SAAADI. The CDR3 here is CASSEGRGLEQYF. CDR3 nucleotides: TGCGCCAGCAGTGAGGGCAGGGGGCTCGAGCAGTACTTC.

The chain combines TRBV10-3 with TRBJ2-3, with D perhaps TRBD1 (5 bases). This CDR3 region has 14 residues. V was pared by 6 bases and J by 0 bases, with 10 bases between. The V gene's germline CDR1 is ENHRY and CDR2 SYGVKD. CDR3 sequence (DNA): TGTGCCATCAGGTTGACAGCTAGCACAGATACGCAGTATTTT. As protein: CAIRLTASTDTQYF.

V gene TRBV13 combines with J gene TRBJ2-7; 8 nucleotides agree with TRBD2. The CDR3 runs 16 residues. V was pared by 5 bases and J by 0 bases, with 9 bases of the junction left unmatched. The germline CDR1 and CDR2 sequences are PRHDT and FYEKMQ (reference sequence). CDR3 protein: CASSPGGARSSYEQYV. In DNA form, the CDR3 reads TGTGCCAGCAGCCCGGGGGGGGCCCGAAGCTCCTACGAGCAGTACGTC.

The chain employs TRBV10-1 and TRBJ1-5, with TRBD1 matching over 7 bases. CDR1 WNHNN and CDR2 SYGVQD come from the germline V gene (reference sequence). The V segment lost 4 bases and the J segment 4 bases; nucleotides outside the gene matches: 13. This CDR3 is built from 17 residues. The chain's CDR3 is CASSVRTGIRCNQPQHF. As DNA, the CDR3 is TGCGCCAGCAGTGTAAGGACAGGTATTAGGTGTAATCAGCCCCAGCATTTT.

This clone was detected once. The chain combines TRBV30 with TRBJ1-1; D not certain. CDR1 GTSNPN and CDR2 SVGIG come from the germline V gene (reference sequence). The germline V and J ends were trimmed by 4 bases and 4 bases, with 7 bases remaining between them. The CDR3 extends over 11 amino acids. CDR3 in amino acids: CAWTRFTEAFF. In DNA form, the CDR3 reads TGTGCCTGGACTAGGTTCACTGAAGCTTTCTTT. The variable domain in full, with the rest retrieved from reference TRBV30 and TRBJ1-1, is SQTIHQWPATLVQPVGSPLSLECTVEGTSNPNLYWYRQAAGRGLQLLFYSVGIGQISSEVPQNLSASRPQDRQFILSSKKLLLSDSGFYLCAWTRFTEAFFGQGTRLTVV.

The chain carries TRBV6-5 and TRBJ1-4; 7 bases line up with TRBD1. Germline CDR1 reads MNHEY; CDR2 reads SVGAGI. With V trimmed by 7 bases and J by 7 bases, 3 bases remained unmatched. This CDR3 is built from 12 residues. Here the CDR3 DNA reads TGTGCCAGCACGGGACAGACTGAAAAACTGTTTTTT. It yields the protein CASTGQTEKLFF.

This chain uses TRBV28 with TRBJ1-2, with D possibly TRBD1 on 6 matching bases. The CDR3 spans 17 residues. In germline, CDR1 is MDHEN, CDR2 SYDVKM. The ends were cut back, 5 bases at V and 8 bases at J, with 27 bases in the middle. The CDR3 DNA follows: TGTGCCAGCAGTATAACATCACGACAGGAAACAAAGGGCGGCTACACCTTC. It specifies CASSITSRQETKGGYTF.

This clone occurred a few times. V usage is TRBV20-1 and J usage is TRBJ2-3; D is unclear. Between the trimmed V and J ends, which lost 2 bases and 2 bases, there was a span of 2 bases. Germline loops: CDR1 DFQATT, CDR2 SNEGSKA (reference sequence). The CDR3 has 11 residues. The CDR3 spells CSARLTDTQYF. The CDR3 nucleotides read TGCAGTGCTAGACTCACAGATACGCAGTATTTT.

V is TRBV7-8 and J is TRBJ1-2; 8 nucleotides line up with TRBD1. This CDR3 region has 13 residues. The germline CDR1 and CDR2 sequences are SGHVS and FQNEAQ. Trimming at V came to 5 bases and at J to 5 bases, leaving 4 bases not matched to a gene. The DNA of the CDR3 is TGTGCCAGCAGCCAGGGGGCATTTTATGGCTACACCTTC. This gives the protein CASSQGAFYGYTF. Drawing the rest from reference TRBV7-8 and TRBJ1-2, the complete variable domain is GAGVSQSPRYKVAKRGQDVALRCDPISGHVSLFWYQQALGQGPEFLTYFQNEAQLDKSGLPSDRFFAERPEGSVSTLKIQRTQQEDSAVYLCASSQGAFYGYTFGSGTRLTVV.

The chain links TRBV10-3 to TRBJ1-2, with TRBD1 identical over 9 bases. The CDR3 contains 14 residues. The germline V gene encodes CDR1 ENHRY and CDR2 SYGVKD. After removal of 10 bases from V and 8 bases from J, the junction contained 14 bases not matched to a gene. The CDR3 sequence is CATGRTGASRGYTF. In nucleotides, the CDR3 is TGTGCCACCGGCCGGACAGGGGCGAGTAGAGGCTACACCTTC.